This T cell receptor (beta chain) was observed in a study of blood T cell repertoires in COVID-19. Study details: COVID-19 samples, acute and convalescent, were from the United States, Italy and Spain. PBMCs, B-cell-depleted T cells, or T cells were the source of the cDNA or gDNA that made up the material.

V lost 4 bases to trimming and J lost 13 bases; unmatched junction nucleotides: 6. This CDR3 has 11 amino acids. Methods used by the authors: Estimation of nucleated cell counts was performed using reference gene primer amplification. Repertoires were generated with immunoSEQ multiplex PCR, while TCRdb's copy carries only in-frame clones and drops some. That table gives V, J and clone size, and the DNA gave D and trimming. The repertoire includes fewer than 150,000 clones, 85% of them detected once, and about an eighth sits in the top ten. The sequenced material came from peripheral blood. The receptor was derived from a human donor in a cohort sampled during active COVID-19. The chain links TRBV5-3 to TRBJ2-5; TRBD2 agrees at 8 bases. TRBV5-3 is labeled an ORF, and its function is uncertain. The CDR3 DNA sequence: TGTGCCAGAAGCCTGGAGCGGGGGCTGTACTTC. Translation: CARSLERGLYF.